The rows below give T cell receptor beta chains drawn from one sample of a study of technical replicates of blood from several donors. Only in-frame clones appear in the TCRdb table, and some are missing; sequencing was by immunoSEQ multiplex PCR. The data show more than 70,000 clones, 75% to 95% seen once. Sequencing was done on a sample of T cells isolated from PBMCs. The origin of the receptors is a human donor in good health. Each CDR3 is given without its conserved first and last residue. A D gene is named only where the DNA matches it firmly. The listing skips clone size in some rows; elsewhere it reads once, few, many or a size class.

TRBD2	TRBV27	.	ASSLEREGTTYNEQF
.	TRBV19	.	ASSRAPYSNQPQH
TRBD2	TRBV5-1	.	ASSSSGTTPMNEQF
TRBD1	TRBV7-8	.	ASSLTTGGVSYEQY
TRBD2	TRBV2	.	ASDPTSGGGNEQF
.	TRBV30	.	ALNPVGNTEAF
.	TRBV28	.	ASSLIGYQETQY
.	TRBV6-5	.	ASSYSTLSGNTIY
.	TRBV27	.	ASSITGSLLGTQH
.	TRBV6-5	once	ASTAPRDGANVLT
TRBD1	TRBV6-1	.	ASRDGTGRSYEQY
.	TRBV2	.	ASPGSSSYNEQF
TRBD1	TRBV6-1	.	ATQDRGPTKNIQY
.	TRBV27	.	ASSLVVYNEQF
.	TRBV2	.	ASSQGLPGNQPQH
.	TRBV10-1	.	ASSGGGQTGYT
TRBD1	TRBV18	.	ASSLPGGEQY
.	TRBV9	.	ASSQGYNSPLH
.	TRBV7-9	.	ASSFTGGTEAF
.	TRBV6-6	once	ASSLRGFDEKLF
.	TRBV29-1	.	SVEATHKY
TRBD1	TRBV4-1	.	ASSHQLGQGESHQAF
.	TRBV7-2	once	ASSLASSSFNEQF
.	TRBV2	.	ASSDSVPGKAKNIQY
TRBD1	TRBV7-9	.	ASSLNRGHANEQF
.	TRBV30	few	AWSPEWLNLNQPQH
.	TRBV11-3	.	ASSTRTEQY